This entry concerns a single T cell receptor beta chain. Time point specified: newly diagnosed GD, antithyroid drugs for less than 3 months. After RNA was extracted from PBMCs, the TCR library was made from it. The data belong to a study of regulatory T cells in long-lasting Graves disease. HTBI primers from iRepertoire and Arm-PCR of CDR3 regions yielded the TCR beta libraries. Using its own MiXCR run on the multiplex PCR reads, TCRdb lists one record per CDR3 protein. In the table there are around 400,000 distinct CDR3 sequences, roughly 16% of which are singletons. Germline CDR1 and CDR2: SGHTA and FQGNSA. The length of the CDR3 is 15 residues. Germline trimming cut 5 bases from V and 2 bases from J; bases unmatched to any gene: 7.

Sample: peripheral blood mononuclear cells (PBMCs), taken at new diagnosis, from a patient treated with antithyroid drugs. The TCR comes from a female donor with Graves disease. The rearrangement uses TRBV7-2 and TRBJ2-7, with 9 bases lining up with TRBD1. CDR3 coding DNA: TGTGCCAGCAGCCGGCGGACAGGGGTGACCTACGAGCAGTACTTC. The encoded protein is CASSRRTGVTYEQYF.